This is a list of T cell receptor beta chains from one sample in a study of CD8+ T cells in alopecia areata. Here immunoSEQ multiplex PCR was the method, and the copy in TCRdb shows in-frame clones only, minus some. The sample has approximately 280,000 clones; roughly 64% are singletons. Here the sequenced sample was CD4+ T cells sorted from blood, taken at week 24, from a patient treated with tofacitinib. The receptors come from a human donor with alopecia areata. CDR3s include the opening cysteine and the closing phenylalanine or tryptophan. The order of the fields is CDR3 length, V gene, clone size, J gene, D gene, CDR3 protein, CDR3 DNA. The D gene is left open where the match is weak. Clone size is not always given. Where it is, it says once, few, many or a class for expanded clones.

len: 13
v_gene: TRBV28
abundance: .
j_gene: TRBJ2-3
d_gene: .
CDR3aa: CASSLRYADTQYF
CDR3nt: TGTGCCAGCAGTTTAAGATATGCAGATACGCAGTATTTT

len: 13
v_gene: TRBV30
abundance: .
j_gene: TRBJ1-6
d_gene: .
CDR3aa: CAWRNDMNSPLHF
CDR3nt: TGTGCCTGGAGAAATGATATGAACTCACCCCTCCACTTT

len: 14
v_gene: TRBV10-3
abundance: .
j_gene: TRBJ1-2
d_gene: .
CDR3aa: CAIRPPAVGEGYTF
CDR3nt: TGTGCCATCAGGCCCCCGGCGGTCGGTGAGGGCTACACCTTC

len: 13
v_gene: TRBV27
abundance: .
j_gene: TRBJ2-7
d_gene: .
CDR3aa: CASSLVGGYEQYF
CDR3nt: TGTGCCAGCAGTTTAGTAGGGGGCTACGAGCAGTACTTC

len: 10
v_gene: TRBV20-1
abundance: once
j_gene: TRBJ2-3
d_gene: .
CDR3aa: CSAATDTQYF
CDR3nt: TGCAGTGCGGCGACAGATACGCAGTATTTT

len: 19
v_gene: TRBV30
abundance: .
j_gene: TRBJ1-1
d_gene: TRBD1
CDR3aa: CAWSTNYRDRGLIDTEAFF
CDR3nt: TGTGCCTGGAGCACTAACTACCGGGACAGGGGGCTTATAGACACTGAAGCTTTCTTT

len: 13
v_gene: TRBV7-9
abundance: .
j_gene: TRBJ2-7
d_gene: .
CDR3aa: CASTSNGINEQYF
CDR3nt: TGTGCCAGCACCTCCAACGGTATCAACGAGCAGTACTTC

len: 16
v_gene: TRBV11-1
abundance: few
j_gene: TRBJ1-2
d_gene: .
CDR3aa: CASSHPRFDRFYGYTF
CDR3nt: TGTGCCAGCAGCCACCCCCGCTTCGACAGATTTTATGGCTACACCTTC

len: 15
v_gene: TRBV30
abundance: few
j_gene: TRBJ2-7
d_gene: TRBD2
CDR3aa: CAWSDRLAASYEQYF
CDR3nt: TGTGCCTGGAGTGACCGACTAGCGGCTTCCTACGAGCAGTACTTC

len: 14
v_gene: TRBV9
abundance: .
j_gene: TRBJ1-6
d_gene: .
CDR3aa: CASSARQRDSPLHF
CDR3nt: TGTGCCAGCAGCGCCAGACAGAGGGATTCACCCCTCCACTTT

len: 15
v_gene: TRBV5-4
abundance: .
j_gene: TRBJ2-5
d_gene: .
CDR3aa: CASSPRWGQGETQYF
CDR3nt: TGTGCCAGCAGCCCAAGGTGGGGGCAGGGAGAGACCCAGTACTTC

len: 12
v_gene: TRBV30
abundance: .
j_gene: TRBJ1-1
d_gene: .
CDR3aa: CASGQMNTEAFF
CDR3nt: TGTGCCTCGGGACAAATGAACACTGAAGCTTTCTTT

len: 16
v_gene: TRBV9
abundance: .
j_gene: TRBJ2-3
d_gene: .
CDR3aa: CASSVRGHKLPDTQYF
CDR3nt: TGTGCCAGCAGCGTACGGGGACATAAACTACCAGATACGCAGTATTTT

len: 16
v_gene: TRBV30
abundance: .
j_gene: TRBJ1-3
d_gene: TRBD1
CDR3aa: CAWSMREGARGNTIYF
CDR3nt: TGTGCCTGGAGCATGCGGGAGGGGGCGAGAGGAAACACCATATATTTT

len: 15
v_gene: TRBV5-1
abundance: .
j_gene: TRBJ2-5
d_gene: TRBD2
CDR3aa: CASSSGIGGKETQYF
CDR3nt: TGCGCCAGCAGCTCCGGGATCGGGGGGAAGGAGACCCAGTACTTC

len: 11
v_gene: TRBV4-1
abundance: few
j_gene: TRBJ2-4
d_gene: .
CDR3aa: CASSQGDIQYF
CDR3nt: TGCGCCAGCAGCCAAGGGGACATTCAGTACTTC

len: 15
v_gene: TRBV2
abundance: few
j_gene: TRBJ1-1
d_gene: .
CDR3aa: CASSEGLRRDTEAFF
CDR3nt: TGTGCCAGCAGTGAAGGGCTTAGAAGGGACACTGAAGCTTTCTTT

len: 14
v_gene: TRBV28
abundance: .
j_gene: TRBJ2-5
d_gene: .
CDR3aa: CASSFWGPQETQYF
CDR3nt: TGTGCCAGCTCGTTCTGGGGGCCCCAAGAGACCCAGTACTTC

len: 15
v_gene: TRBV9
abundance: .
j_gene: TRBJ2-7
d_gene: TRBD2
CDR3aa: CASSVESAGGREQYF
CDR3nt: TGTGCCAGCAGCGTAGAAAGTGCGGGGGGCCGGGAGCAGTACTTC

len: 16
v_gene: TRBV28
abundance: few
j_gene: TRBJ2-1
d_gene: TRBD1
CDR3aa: CASSGMGQGPYNEQFF
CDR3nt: TGTGCCAGCAGTGGAATGGGACAGGGCCCTTACAATGAGCAGTTCTTC

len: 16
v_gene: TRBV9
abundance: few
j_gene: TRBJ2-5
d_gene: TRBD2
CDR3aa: CASSVGLAGGQETQYF
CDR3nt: TGTGCCAGCAGCGTAGGACTAGCGGGGGGCCAAGAGACCCAGTACTTC

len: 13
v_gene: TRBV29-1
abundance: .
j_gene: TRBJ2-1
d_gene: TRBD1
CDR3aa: CSVAGTVYNEQFF
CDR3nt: TGCAGCGTCGCCGGGACAGTCTACAATGAGCAGTTCTTC

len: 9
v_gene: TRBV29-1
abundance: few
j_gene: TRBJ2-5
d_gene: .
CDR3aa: CSVEDRGNF
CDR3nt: TGCAGCGTTGAAGATAGAGGGAACTTC

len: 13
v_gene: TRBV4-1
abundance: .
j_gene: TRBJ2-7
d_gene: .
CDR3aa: CASSQGPRGEQYF
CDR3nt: TGCGCCAGCAGCCAAGGGCCAAGGGGGGAGCAGTACTTC

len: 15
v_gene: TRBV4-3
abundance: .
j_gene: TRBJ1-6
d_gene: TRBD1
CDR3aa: CASSHRQGNGSPLHF
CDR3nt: TGCGCCAGCAGCCACAGACAGGGGAACGGTTCACCCCTCCACTTT

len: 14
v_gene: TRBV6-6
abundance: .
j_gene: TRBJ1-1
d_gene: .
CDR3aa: CASSRDSPQGQAFF
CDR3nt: TGTGCCAGCAGCCGCGACAGTCCCCAAGGGCAAGCTTTCTTT

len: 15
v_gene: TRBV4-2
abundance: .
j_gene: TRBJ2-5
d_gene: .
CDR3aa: CASSHNFKSGETQYF
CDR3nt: TGTGCCAGCAGCCATAACTTCAAGTCGGGAGAGACCCAGTACTTC

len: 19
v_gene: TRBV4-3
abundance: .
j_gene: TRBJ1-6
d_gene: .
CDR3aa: CASSQDFGQRGAGNSPLHF
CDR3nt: TGCGCCAGCAGCCAAGATTTTGGGCAAAGGGGCGCTGGGAATTCACCCCTCCACTTT

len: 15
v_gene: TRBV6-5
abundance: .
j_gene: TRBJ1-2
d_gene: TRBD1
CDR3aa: CASSPPGQLNYGYTF
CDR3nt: TGTGCCAGCAGCCCACCGGGACAGCTAAACTATGGCTACACCTTC

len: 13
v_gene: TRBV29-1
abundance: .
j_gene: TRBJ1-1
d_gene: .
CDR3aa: CSSRGGADTEAFF
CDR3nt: TGCAGCTCCCGAGGGGGGGCGGACACTGAAGCTTTCTTT

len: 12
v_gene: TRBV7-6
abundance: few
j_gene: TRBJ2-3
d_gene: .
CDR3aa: CASSQETDTQYF
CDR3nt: TGTGCCAGCAGCCAAGAAACAGATACGCAGTATTTT

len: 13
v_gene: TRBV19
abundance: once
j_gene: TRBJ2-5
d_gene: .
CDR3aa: CASKPVGGETQYF
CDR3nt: TGTGCCAGTAAGCCGGTAGGGGGAGAGACCCAGTACTTC

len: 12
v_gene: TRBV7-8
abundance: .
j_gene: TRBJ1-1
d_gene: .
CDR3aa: CASSYHSTEAFF
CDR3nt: TGTGCCAGCAGCTACCACAGCACTGAAGCTTTCTTT

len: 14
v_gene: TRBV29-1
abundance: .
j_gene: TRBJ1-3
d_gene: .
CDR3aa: CSVERGPSGNTIYF
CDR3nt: TGCAGCGTTGAAAGAGGCCCCTCTGGAAACACCATATATTTT

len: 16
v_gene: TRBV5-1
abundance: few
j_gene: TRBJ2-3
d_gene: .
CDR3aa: CASTPGGSSSTDTQYF
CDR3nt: TGCGCCAGCACACCCGGAGGCTCCTCATCCACAGATACGCAGTATTTT

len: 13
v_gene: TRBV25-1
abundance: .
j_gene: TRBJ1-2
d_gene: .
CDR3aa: CASSELVDYGYTF
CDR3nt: TGTGCCAGCAGTGAACTCGTAGACTATGGCTACACCTTC

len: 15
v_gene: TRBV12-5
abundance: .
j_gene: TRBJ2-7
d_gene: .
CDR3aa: CASGLAGQSKYEQYF
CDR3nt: TGTGCTAGTGGTTTGGCTGGACAGAGCAAGTACGAGCAGTACTTC

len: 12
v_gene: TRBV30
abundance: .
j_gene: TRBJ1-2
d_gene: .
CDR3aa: CAWSESSPGYTF
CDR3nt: TGTGCCTGGAGTGAGAGCAGCCCCGGCTACACCTTC

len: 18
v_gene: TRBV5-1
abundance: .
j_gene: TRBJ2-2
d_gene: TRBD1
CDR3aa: CASSSLPPGQGRTGELFF
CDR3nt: TGCGCCAGCAGCTCCCTCCCCCCGGGACAGGGACGAACCGGGGAGCTGTTTTTT

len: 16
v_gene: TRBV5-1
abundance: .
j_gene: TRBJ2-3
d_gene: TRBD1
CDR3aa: CASSLGDRISTDTQYF
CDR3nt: TGCGCCAGCAGCTTGGGGGACAGAATTAGCACAGATACGCAGTATTTT